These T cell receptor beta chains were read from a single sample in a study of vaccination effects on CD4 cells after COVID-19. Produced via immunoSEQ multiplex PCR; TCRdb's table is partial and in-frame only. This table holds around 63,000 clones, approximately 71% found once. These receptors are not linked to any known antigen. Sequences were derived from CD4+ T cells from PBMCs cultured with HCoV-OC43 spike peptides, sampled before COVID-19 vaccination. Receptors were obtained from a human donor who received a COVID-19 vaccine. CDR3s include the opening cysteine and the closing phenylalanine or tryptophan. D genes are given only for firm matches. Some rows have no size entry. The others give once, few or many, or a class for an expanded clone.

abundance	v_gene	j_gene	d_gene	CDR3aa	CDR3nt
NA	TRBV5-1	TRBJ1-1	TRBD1	CASSLKQGDTEAFF	TGCGCCAGCAGCTTAAAACAGGGGGACACTGAAGCTTTCTTT
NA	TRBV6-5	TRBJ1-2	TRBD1	CAGTDRGYGYTF	TGTGCTGGGACGGACAGGGGATATGGCTACACCTTC
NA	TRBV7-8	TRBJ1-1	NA	CASSPRVTLNTEAFF	TGTGCCAGCAGCCCCCGGGTTACATTGAACACTGAAGCTTTCTTT
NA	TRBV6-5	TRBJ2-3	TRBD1	CASSYDRGTDTQYF	TGTGCCAGCAGTTACGACAGGGGAACAGATACGCAGTATTTT
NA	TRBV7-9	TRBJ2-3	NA	CASSGEGGTSTDTQYF	TGTGCCAGCAGCGGAGAGGGGGGGACTAGCACAGATACGCAGTATTTT
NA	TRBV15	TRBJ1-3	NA	CATSREGAFSGNTIYF	TGTGCCACCAGCAGAGAGGGGGCTTTCTCTGGAAACACCATATATTTT
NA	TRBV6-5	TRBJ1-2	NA	CATSRRAETNYGYTF	TGTGCCACCTCCCGGAGGGCAGAGACTAACTATGGCTACACCTTC
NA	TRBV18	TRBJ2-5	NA	CASSPPVQETQYF	TGTGCCAGCTCACCCCCGGTACAAGAGACCCAGTACTTC
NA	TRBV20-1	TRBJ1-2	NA	CSERQPYGYTF	TGCAGTGAAAGACAACCGTATGGCTACACCTTC
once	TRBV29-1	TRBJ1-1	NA	CSVAASLGGTEAFF	TGCAGCGTTGCGGCCTCCCTGGGAGGAACTGAAGCTTTCTTT
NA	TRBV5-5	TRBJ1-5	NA	CASSFSRTGQPQHF	TGTGCCAGCAGCTTTTCGCGGACCGGTCAGCCCCAGCATTTT
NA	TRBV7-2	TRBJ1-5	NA	CASSLAGEQPQHF	TGTGCCAGCAGCTTAGCAGGGGAGCAGCCCCAGCATTTT
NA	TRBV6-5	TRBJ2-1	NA	CASSYSSRAYNEQFF	TGTGCCAGCAGTTACTCTTCCAGGGCATACAATGAGCAGTTCTTC
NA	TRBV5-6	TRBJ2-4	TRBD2	CASSLRGGMDIQYF	TGTGCCAGCAGCTTACGCGGGGGAATGGACATTCAGTACTTC
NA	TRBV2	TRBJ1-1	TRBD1	CASSAQTGVNTEAFF	TGTGCCAGCAGTGCACAGACAGGGGTGAACACTGAAGCTTTCTTT
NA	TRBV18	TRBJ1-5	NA	CASSRSQNQPQHF	TGTGCCAGCTCACGCAGTCAAAATCAGCCCCAGCATTTT
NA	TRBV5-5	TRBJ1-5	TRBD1	CASSPDRVQPQHF	TGTGCCAGCAGCCCAGACAGGGTTCAGCCCCAGCATTTT
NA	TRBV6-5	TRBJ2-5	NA	CATTGDLQETQYF	TGTGCCACTACGGGGGACCTCCAAGAGACCCAGTACTTC
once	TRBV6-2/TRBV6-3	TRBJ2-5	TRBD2	CASSYLGWGGTQYF	TGTGCCAGCAGTTACTTAGGTTGGGGGGGGACCCAGTACTTC
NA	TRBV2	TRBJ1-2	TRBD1	CASSFNRDREDGYTF	TGTGCCAGCAGTTTCAACCGGGACAGGGAGGATGGCTACACCTTC
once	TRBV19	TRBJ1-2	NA	CASSETSYTF	TGTGCCAGTAGCGAGACGAGCTACACCTTC
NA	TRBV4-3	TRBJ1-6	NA	CASSQAGDSPLHF	TGCGCCAGCAGCCAAGCGGGGGATTCACCCCTCCACTTT
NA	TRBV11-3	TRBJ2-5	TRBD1	CASSNTGVETQYF	TGTGCCAGCAGCAATACAGGGGTAGAGACCCAGTACTTC
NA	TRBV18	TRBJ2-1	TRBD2	CASSPQRASGGYNEQFF	TGTGCCAGCTCACCACAAAGGGCTAGCGGGGGTTACAATGAGCAGTTCTTC
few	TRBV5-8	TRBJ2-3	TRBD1	CASPARPGQRTDTQYF	TGTGCCAGCCCTGCCAGACCGGGACAGCGCACAGATACGCAGTATTTT
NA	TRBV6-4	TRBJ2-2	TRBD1	CASSAGTGIVGELFF	TGTGCCAGCAGTGCCGGGACAGGGATTGTCGGGGAGCTGTTTTTT
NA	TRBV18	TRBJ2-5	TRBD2	CASSRSGGGETQYF	TGTGCCAGCTCACGTAGCGGGGGAGGAGAGACCCAGTACTTC
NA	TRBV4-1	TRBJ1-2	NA	CASSQEERSYGYTF	TGCGCCAGCAGCCAAGAAGAACGAAGCTATGGCTACACCTTC
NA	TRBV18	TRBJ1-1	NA	CASSRAVPGTEAFF	TGTGCCAGCTCACGAGCTGTCCCGGGGACTGAAGCTTTCTTT